This TCR beta chain was obtained from a study of OX40 agonist ivuxolimab in advanced cancers. About the study: Patient treatment consisted of intravenous ivuxolimab administration every 2 weeks at 0.01 to 10 mg/kg. Anti-PD-1, anti-PD-L1 or anti-CTLA-4 therapy given earlier was allowed, and 40% had some. Three individuals attained partial responses, comprising one hepatocellular carcinoma case and two cutaneous melanoma cases. General observations from the study: Clonal expansion in partial responders at 0.1-3.0 mg/kg ranked among the lowest.

The protocol was immunoSEQ multiplex PCR, while the TCRdb copy is restricted to in-frame clones and leaves out a portion. The data contain 30,000 to 35,000 clones, around nine tenths of them singletons. Points on this clone: Its target is not known.

CDR1 is LNHDA, CDR2 SQIVND, per germline (reference sequence). V lost 7 bases and J 0 bases, leaving 16 bases between the germline ends. This CDR3 spans 16 amino acids. The input for sequencing was CD4+ or CD8+ T cells sorted from blood, taken in a trial of the OX40 agonist ivuxolimab. This TCR was recovered from an adult with an advanced solid tumor such as melanoma, head and neck, liver or kidney cancer. This chain links TRBV19 with TRBJ1-5; unclear D gene. The CDR3 DNA is TGTGCCAGTACCCCCATCAGAGAAGATAGCAATCAGCCCCAGCATTTT. Its translation: CASTPIREDSNQPQHF.